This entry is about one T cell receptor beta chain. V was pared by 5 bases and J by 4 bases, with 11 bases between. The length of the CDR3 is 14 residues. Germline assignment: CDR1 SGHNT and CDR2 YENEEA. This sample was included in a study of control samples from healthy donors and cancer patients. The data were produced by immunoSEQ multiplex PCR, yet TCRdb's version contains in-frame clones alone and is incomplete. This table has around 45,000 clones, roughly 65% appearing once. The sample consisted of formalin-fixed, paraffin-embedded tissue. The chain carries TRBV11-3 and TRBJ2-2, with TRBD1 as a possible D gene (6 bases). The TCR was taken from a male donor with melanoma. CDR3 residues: CASSMGARTGELFF. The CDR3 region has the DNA TGTGCCAGCAGCATGGGGGCTCGCACCGGGGAGCTGTTTTTT.